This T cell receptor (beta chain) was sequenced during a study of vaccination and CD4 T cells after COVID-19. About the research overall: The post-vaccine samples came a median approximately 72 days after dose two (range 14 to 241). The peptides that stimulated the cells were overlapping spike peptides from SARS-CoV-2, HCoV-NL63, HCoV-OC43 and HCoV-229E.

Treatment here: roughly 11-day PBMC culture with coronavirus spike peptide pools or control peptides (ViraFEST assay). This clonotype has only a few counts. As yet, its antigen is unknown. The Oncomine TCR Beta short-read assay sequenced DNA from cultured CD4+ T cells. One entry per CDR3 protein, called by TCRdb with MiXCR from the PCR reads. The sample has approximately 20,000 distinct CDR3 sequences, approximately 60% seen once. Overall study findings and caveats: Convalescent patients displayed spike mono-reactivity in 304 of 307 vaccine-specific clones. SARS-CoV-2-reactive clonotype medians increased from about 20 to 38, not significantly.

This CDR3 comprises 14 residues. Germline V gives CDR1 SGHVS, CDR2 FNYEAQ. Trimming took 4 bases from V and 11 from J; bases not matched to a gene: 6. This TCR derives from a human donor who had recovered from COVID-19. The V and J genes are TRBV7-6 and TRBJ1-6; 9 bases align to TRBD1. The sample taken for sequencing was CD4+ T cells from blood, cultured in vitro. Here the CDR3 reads CASSSGQGMAPLHF. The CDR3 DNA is TGTGCCAGCAGCTCGGGACAGGGAATGGCACCCCTCCACTTT.